This T cell receptor beta chain was identified during a study of long-term antiretroviral therapy in people with HIV (dated by TCRdb to 2022 to 2024). Concerning the study at large: Collection of the earliest samples took place about a decade ahead of the 2015 WHO recommendation for immediate ART, at a time when ART was typically delayed until CD4 counts fell. A retrospective serial study tested whether ART initiation and durable HIV suppression were associated with changes in peripheral blood TRB repertoire composition and diversity. No cross-contamination during QIAcube processing was shown when test extractions of a monoclonal T-cell line were performed alongside 30 to 40 polyclonal samples. From fewer than 35 adults with confirmed HIV infection, the cohort provided approximately 190 cryopreserved PBMC samples, gathered serially across a mean of approximately six years (range 1-12). Of the roughly 27 participants with HIV, about twelve were female.

To be included, a participant needed at least one PBMC sample from before ART initiation plus at least two post-ART samples. Treatment was received in the United States of America by all participants with HIV. Before DNA extraction, cryopreserved samples containing roughly 0.9-10 million PBMC were thawed and washed. At the time of the earliest PBMC sample for each participant with HIV, ages ranged from roughly 23 to 60 years. PBMC samples were contributed by each participant from 1-4 timepoints before ART initiation and 2-8 timepoints after ART initiation, with a median of 7 samples. For every participant, serial HIV viral load, CD4+ T-cell count, ART history and demographic data were obtained. Genomic DNA was extracted from unsorted PBMC with a Qiagen kit on a QIAcube, processed in batches of 12 samples. On this clone itself: Its binding antigen is unknown. No base quality information exists; no much larger clone differs at one position.

Here is what the overall study found, with its caveats: Because cell numbers in pre-ART samples were limited, unsorted PBMC were profiled instead of sorted CD4+ and CD8+ T cells. Narrower CDR3 length ranges were observed in HIV repertoires than in controls, and an antigen-experienced repertoire with only a slight naive shift after ART was suggested by the network structure. The samples span the years 2004 to 2017, and the ART regimens used at that time may not be as effective as current regimens. Inferences about post-ART repertoire changes are limited because no data were available on ART adherence, viral resistance or therapy changes. Starting ART was linked to a significant rise in TRB diversity, yet even with long-term ART the diversity remained significantly lower than in transplant donor controls. Because PBMC availability was limited, only the TCR beta chain was sequenced, with no alpha chain pairing. At every time point, the repertoire was dominated by expanded TRB clones first identified before ART initiation, although this dominance fluctuated and, in many PLHIV, declined after ART.

The immunoSEQ hsTCRB v3.0 assay was used at survey level resolution to sequence the TRB variable region. TRB sequencing targeted a depth of about 35,000-50,000 T-cell genomes per sample. TRB libraries were pooled and sequenced on an Illumina MiSeq using a v3 150-cycle kit. The original pipeline was this. Repertoire analysis was run in R within a reproducible Nextflow workflow that covered QC, data transformation and analysis. LymphoSeq2, an R package for AIRR-Seq data exploration, was used to implement custom analyses. After excluding a few samples that yielded fewer than 5000 total TRB sequences, under 200 HIV repertoires remained for analysis. Among the 180 to 200 HIV repertoires that were kept, under 60 were collected before ART initiation and roughly 130 were collected after ART initiation. Repertoires were downsampled to 5000 TRB nucleotide sequences, and summary statistics were averaged over 100 downsampling iterations. The analysis kept only TRB sequences whose CDR3 regions were at least seven amino acids long. Two measures captured diversity: a Shannon entropy-derived clonality score and the Gini coefficient. In the repertoire networks, any two of the top 5000 CDR3 amino acid sequences were linked whenever the two sequences differed by an edit distance of one. For TRB CDR3 amino acid sequences, GLIPH2 was used to predict antigen specificity groups and MHC restriction. To flag known CMV, EBV, HIV or tissue antigen associations, CDR3 amino acid sequences were matched against VDJdb and McPAS-TCR. Pre-ART, post-ART and control groups were compared with Wilcoxon signed-rank tests and Holm-Bonferroni correction. TCRdb carries this immuneACCESS record with in-frame sequences only. Its versions omit some clonotypes, under half of them owing to an unresolved V gene in the studies checked, with the rest unexplained. V, J and clone size were drawn from that table, and D and trimming were deduced from the DNA. The sample table records under 8,000 clones; approximately 70% of these occur just once. The ten top clones hold approximately 29% of the sample.

V lost 0 bases and J lost 3 bases; the stretch between them is 6 bases long. Its CDR3 holds 13 amino acids, cysteine through phenylalanine. Only CDR3 DNA is held: 39 bases, read in frame from base 1. Based on the germline V gene, the CDR1 and CDR2 sequences are SGHRS and YFSETQ. The V and J genes are TRBV5-1 and TRBJ2-5; the D gene remains uncertain. Material: unsorted PBMCs, obtained 0.2 years after starting antiretroviral therapy. The TCR sequence derives from a man aged 40-55 years with HIV. The CDR3 region reads CASSLGSKETQYF. In nucleotide form, the sequence is TGCGCCAGCAGCTTGGGGAGTAAAGAGACCCAGTACTTC.